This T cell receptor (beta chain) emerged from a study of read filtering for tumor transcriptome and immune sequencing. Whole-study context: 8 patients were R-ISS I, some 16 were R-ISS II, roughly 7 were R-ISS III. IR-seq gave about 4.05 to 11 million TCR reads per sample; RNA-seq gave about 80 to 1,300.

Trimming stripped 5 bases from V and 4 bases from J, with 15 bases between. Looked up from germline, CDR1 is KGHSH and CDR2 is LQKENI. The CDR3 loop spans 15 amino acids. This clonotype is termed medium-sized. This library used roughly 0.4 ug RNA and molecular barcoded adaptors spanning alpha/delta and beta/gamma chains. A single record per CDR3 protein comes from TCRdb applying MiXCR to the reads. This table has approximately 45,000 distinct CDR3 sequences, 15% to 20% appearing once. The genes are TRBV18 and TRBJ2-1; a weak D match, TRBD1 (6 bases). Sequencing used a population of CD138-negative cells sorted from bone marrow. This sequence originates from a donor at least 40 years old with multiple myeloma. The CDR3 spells CASSAGTISYNEQFF. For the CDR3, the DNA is TGTGCCAGCTCAGCCGGGACAATCTCATACAATGAGCAGTTCTTC.